Following are 5 T cell receptor beta chains from one sample sequenced in a study of T cells in localized non-small cell lung cancer. Sequencing used immunoSEQ multiplex PCR; TCRdb keeps in-frame clones, though not all of them. The data hold about 79,000 clones, with 70% to 90% observed a single time. The source was peripheral blood, collected before any cancer treatment. The receptors derive from a female donor over 55 with stage I lung adenocarcinoma.

This clone was seen just once. The J gene is TRBJ2-5, the V gene TRBV11-3; 8 nucleotides line up with TRBD1. V was pared by 3 bases and J by 2 bases, with 5 bases of the junction left unmatched. Per germline, CDR1 SGHNT and CDR2 YENEEA. The CDR3 runs to 15 residues. In DNA, the CDR3 is TGTGCCAGCAGCTTCAGGGGGCAGGGGCAAGAGACCCAGTACTTC. This gives the protein CASSFRGQGQETQYF.

The chain couples TRBV6-5 to TRBJ1-2, with D unresolved. Germline assignment: CDR1 MNHEY and CDR2 SVGAGI. V was pared by 2 bases and J by 8 bases, with 12 bases between. The CDR3 length is 13 residues. CDR3 region: CASSYRAFGGYTF. CDR3 DNA sequence: TGTGCCAGCAGTTACCGGGCCTTTGGGGGCTACACCTTC.

The chain recombines TRBV4-1 with TRBJ2-7; D unclear. The CDR3 is 12 residues long. Germline CDR1 is MGHRA and CDR2 is YSYEKL. V lost 0 bases and J 5 bases, leaving 5 bases between the germline ends. The CDR3 nucleotides read TGCGCCAGCAGCCAAGACGTCGACGAGCAGTACTTC. Translation: CASSQDVDEQYF.

The V gene is TRBV5-6, the J gene TRBJ2-1; possible D gene TRBD1, 5 bases. The CDR3 length is 15 residues. CDR1 is SGHDT and CDR2 is YYEEEE in the germline V gene. V lost 4 bases, J lost 1 base, and 12 bases lay in between. The CDR3 nucleotides are TGTGCCAGCAGCGGACACCCCTTGTCCTACAATGAGCAGTTCTTC. This gives the protein CASSGHPLSYNEQFF.

The chain couples TRBV19 to TRBJ2-5; D is perhaps TRBD2 (6 bases). The ends were cut back, 5 bases at V and 4 bases at J, with 23 bases in the middle. In germline, CDR1 is LNHDA, CDR2 SQIVND (reference sequence). The CDR3 spans 17 residues. CDR3 nucleotides: TGTGCCAGTAGTCCATCCCATAGACTAGGGAGTGCAGAGACCCAGTACTTC. It codes for CASSPSHRLGSAETQYF.